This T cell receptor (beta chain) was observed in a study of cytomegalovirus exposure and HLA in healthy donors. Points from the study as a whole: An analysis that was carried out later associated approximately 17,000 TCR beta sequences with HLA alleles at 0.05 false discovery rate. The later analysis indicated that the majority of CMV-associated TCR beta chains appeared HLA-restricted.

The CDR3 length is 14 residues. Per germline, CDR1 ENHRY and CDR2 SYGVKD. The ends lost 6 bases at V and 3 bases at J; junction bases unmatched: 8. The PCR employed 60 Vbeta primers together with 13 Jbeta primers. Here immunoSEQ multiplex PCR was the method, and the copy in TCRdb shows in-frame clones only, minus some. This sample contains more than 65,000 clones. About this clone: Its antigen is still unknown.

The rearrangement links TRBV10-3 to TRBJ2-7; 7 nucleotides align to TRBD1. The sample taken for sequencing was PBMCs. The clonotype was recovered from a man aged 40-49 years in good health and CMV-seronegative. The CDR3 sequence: CAIRTNQGVYEQYF. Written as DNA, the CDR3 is TGTGCCATCAGGACAAATCAGGGGGTCTACGAGCAGTACTTC.